This T cell receptor (beta chain) was recorded in a study of blood T cell repertoires in COVID-19. The overall study: Sites across the United States, Italy and Spain contributed samples from acute and convalescent COVID-19.

Germline values: CDR1 GTSNPN, CDR2 SVGIG (reference sequence). The CDR3 consists of 13 residues. The V segment lost 3 bases and the J segment 8 bases; nucleotides outside the gene matches: 5. TCRdb's table, derived via immunoSEQ multiplex PCR, lists solely in-frame clones and lacks some. This table has about 250,000 clones, about 90% appearing once. The chain has TRBV30 and TRBJ1-4; 8 bases align to TRBD1. The TCR sequence derives from a man between 18 and 35 years old with active or convalescent COVID-19. Sequenced input: peripheral blood. The CDR3 region has the DNA TGTGCCTGGAGCGCCGACAGGGGAGAAAAACTGTTTTTT. Encoded protein: CAWSADRGEKLFF.